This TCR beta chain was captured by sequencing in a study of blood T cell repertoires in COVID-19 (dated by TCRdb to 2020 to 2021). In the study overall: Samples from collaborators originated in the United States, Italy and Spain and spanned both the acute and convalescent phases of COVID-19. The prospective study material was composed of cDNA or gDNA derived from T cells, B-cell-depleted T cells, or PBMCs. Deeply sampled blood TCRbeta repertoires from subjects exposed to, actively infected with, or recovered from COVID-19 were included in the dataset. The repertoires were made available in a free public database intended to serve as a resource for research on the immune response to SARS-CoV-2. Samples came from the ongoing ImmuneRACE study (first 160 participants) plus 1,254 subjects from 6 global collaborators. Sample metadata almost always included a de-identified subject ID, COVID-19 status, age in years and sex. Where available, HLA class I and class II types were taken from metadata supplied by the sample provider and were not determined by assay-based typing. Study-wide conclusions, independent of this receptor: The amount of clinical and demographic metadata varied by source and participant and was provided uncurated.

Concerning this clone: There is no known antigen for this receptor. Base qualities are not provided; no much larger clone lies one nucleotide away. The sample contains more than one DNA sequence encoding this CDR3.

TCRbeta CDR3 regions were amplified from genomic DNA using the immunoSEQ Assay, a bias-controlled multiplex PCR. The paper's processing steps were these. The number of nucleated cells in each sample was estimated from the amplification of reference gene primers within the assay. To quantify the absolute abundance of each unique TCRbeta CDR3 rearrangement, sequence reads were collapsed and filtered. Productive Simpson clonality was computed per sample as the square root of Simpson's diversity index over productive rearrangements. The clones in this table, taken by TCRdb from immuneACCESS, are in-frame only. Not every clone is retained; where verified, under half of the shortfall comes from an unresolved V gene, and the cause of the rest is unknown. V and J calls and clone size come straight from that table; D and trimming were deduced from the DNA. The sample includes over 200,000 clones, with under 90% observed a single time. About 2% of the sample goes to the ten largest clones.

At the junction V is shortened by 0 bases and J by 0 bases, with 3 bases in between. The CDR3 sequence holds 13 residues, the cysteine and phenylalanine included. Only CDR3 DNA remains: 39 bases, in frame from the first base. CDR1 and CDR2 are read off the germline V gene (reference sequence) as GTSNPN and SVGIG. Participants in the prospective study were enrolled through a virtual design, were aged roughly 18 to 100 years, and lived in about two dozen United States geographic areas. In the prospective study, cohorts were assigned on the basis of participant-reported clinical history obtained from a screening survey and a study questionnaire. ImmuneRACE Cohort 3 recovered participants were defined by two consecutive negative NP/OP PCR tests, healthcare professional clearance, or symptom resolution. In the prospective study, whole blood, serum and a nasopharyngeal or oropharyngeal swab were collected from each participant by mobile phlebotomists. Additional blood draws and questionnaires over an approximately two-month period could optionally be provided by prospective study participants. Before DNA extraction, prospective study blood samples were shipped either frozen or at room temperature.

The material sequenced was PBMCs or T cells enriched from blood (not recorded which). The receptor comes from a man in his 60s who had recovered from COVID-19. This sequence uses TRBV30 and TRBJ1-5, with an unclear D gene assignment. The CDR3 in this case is CAWSVGSNQPQHF. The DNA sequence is TGTGCCTGGAGTGTCGGTAGCAATCAGCCCCAGCATTTT.